Listed below are T cell receptor beta chains from one sample, sequenced in a study of T-cell reconstitution after alpha-beta-depleted transplantation in children. TCRdb reprocessed the PCR reads via MiXCR and lists one record per CDR3 protein. This table holds roughly 670,000 distinct CDR3 sequences, 13% found once. The sequencing used PBMCs, collected before TCRalphabeta/CD19-depleted stem cell transplant. The origin of the receptors is a girl aged 2 to 9 with congenital amegakaryocytic thrombocytopenia, due to receive a stem cell transplant. The CDR3 runs from the conserved cysteine through the conserved F or W. D genes are given only for firm matches. Not every row has a clone size; where given, it reads once, few, many or a size class.

d_call,v_call,j_call,clone_size,cdr3_nt,cdr3_aa
.,TRBV14,TRBJ2-7,once,TGTGCCAGCAGCCAAGACGAAGCCTACGAGCAGTACTTC,CASSQDEAYEQYF
TRBD2,TRBV20-1,TRBJ2-7,many,TGCAGTGCTGCGGGACTAGCGGGATCCTACGAGCAGTACTTC,CSAAGLAGSYEQYF
.,TRBV12-3/TRBV12-4,TRBJ2-3,few,TGTGCCAGCAGCCGCGCTCAGGGCCCCACAGATACGCAGTATTTT,CASSRAQGPTDTQYF
.,TRBV7-8,TRBJ1-1,few,TGTGCCAGCAGCCACCTGGGGACGGGATACATGAACACTGAAGCTTTCTTT,CASSHLGTGYMNTEAFF
.,TRBV29-1,TRBJ2-7,many,TGCAGCGTTGGAGCGGAAACCCTCTACGAGCAGTACTTC,CSVGAETLYEQYF
TRBD2,TRBV24-1,TRBJ2-3,many,TGTGCCACCCCACTAGCGGTCGGTCTAAATACGCAGTATTTT,CATPLAVGLNTQYF
.,TRBV7-9,TRBJ2-1,.,TGTGCCAGCAGCCGCCCTGCCCAAAGCTACAATGAGCAGTTCTTC,CASSRPAQSYNEQFF
.,TRBV5-1,TRBJ2-6,.,TGCGCCAGCTTCAGGGGCACCTCTGGGGCCAACGTCCTGACTTTC,CASFRGTSGANVLTF
.,TRBV27,TRBJ2-5,few,TGTGCCAGCAGTTTGGCCGACCCGAGATTGGAGACCCAGTACTTC,CASSLADPRLETQYF
TRBD2,TRBV18,TRBJ2-7,.,TGTGCCAGCTCACCAGTCGGGGGGACCACCTTCTACGAGCAGTACTTC,CASSPVGGTTFYEQYF
.,TRBV2,TRBJ2-7,few,TGTGCCAGCTGTAACTCACGCTACGAGCAGTACTTC,CASCNSRYEQYF
TRBD1,TRBV7-9,TRBJ2-7,few,TGTGCCAGCAGCTTAAGTCTCCAGGGGGAATACGAGCAGTACTTC,CASSLSLQGEYEQYF
.,TRBV20-1,TRBJ2-4,.,TGCAAATTCAGGAATTCTCGGAACATTCAGTACTTC,CKFRNSRNIQYF
TRBD2,TRBV5-1,TRBJ2-1,few,TGCGCCAGCAGCTTGGTCTTGGTAGCGGGAGGGCCCTCCTACAATGAGCAGTTCTTC,CASSLVLVAGGPSYNEQFF
.,TRBV7-2,TRBJ2-1,many,TGTGCCAGCAGCTACAGCCCGAGGTATGAGCAGTTCTTC,CASSYSPRYEQFF
TRBD2,TRBV28,TRBJ2-1,.,TGTGCCAGCCTTAGCGGGAGAAAGTACAATGAGCAGTTCTTC,CASLSGRKYNEQFF
.,TRBV20-1,TRBJ2-5,many,TGCAGTGCTAGATCAGACTCAGGAGAGACCCAGTACTTC,CSARSDSGETQYF
TRBD2,TRBV27,TRBJ2-7,few,TGTGCCAGCAGTTTATGGGCTAGCGGGATCTACGAGCAGTACTTC,CASSLWASGIYEQYF
.,TRBV5-1,TRBJ1-1,.,TGCGCCAGCAGCTTGGAACCCGGGCGCAGATTCATGAACACTGAAGCTTTCTTT,CASSLEPGRRFMNTEAFF
TRBD1,TRBV11-2,TRBJ2-7,.,TGTGCCAGCAGCTATACGACAGGGGCGTACTACGAGCAGTACTTC,CASSYTTGAYYEQYF
.,TRBV2,TRBJ1-5,.,TGTGCCAGCAGTGTCTTAGGGGCCAGCAATCAGCCCCAGCATTTT,CASSVLGASNQPQHF
.,TRBV7-9,TRBJ2-7,few,TGTGCCAGCAGCTTGACGGCAAAGCAGGCCTACGAGCAGTACTTC,CASSLTAKQAYEQYF
TRBD2,TRBV7-9,TRBJ2-1,.,TGTGCCAGCAAACCTAGCGGGACCGAGCAGTTCTTC,CASKPSGTEQFF
.,TRBV30,TRBJ2-2,many,TGTGCCTGGAATGGAAGGGACACCGGGGAGCTGTTTTTT,CAWNGRDTGELFF
TRBD1,TRBV4-1,TRBJ1-5,few,TGCGCCAGCAGCCAAGCCCCGCACCAGGGGACAGATCAGCCCCAGCATTTT,CASSQAPHQGTDQPQHF
TRBD1,TRBV20-1,TRBJ2-2,few,TGCAGTGCTAGCCTGGGACAGCACACCGGGGAGCTGTTTTTT,CSASLGQHTGELFF
.,TRBV19,TRBJ1-1,.,TGTGCCAGTAGAACCCCGCGACAGATGAACACTGAAGCTTTCTTT,CASRTPRQMNTEAFF
.,TRBV12-3/TRBV12-4,TRBJ1-5,many,TGTGCCAGCAGCCGTGAGGGGAGCAATCAGCCCCAGCATTTT,CASSREGSNQPQHF
.,TRBV12-3/TRBV12-4,TRBJ2-3,.,TGTGCCAGCATTTATAGCCAAACCGCCGGAGATACGCAGTATTTT,CASIYSQTAGDTQYF
.,TRBV7-6,TRBJ2-1,.,TGTGCCAGCAGCCTTACTGGACCTGACAATGAGCAGTTCTTC,CASSLTGPDNEQFF
.,TRBV7-2,TRBJ2-3,many,TGTGCCAGCAGCTCAGGGTGGTCAGATACGCAGTATTTT,CASSSGWSDTQYF
TRBD1,TRBV20-1,TRBJ2-6,few,TGCAGTGCTGTACCGGGACAGAAAGCCTCTGGGGCCAACGTCCTGACTTTC,CSAVPGQKASGANVLTF
.,TRBV5-1,TRBJ2-1,many,TGCGCCAGCAGCGCCCAGACTAGTCGTTTCAATGAGCAGTTCTTC,CASSAQTSRFNEQFF
TRBD1,TRBV12-3/TRBV12-4,TRBJ2-1,many,TGTGCCAGCAGTTGGACAGGTGAGCAGTTCTTC,CASSWTGEQFF
.,TRBV19,TRBJ2-2,.,TGTGCCAGCCGACAGGAACCCTACACCGGGGAGCTGTTTTTT,CASRQEPYTGELFF
TRBD1,TRBV12-3/TRBV12-4,TRBJ1-1,many,TGTGCCAGCAGTTCAGGGGGGCTTTTTACTGAAGCTTTCTTT,CASSSGGLFTEAFF
.,TRBV15,TRBJ1-4,.,TGTGCCACCAGCACAAAAGGTGGTAATGAAAAACTGTTTTTT,CATSTKGGNEKLFF
.,TRBV20-1,TRBJ2-7,many,TGCAGTGCTGACGGGAGTCGGAACGAGCAGTACTTC,CSADGSRNEQYF
.,TRBV7-8,TRBJ2-6,many,TGTGCCAGCAGCTTAGAAGCCAACGTCCTGACTTTC,CASSLEANVLTF
TRBD2,TRBV28,TRBJ2-3,.,TGTGCCAGCAGTTCCCCTAGCGGGAGGGCCCCAGATACGCAGTATTTT,CASSSPSGRAPDTQYF
TRBD2,TRBV5-1,TRBJ2-7,many,TGCGCCAGCAGCTCCGGGACTAGCGACTACGAGCAGTACTTC,CASSSGTSDYEQYF
.,TRBV20-1,TRBJ2-1,.,TGCAGTGTAACCTTTGGGATCTCCTACAATGAGCAGTTCTTC,CSVTFGISYNEQFF
TRBD1,TRBV9,TRBJ2-3,few,TGTGCCAGCAGCGTAGCGTCAGGGGGCATGGGAGATACGCAGTATTTT,CASSVASGGMGDTQYF
.,TRBV29-1,TRBJ2-7,many,TGCAGCGTTGAAGATCTAGTTCGAGAGGGCTACGAGCAGTACTTC,CSVEDLVREGYEQYF
TRBD1,TRBV5-1,TRBJ2-1,many,TGCGCCAGCAGCTTGGAACAGGGGGCTTGGAATGAGCAGTTCTTC,CASSLEQGAWNEQFF